The entry below gives a single T cell receptor (beta chain) sequence along with its context. The antigen is undetermined. The source of the sample is a study of vaccination effects on CD4 cells after COVID-19. Study-level points and caveats: Late post-vaccination samples showed marked contraction of infection- and vaccine-induced clones.

Profiling relied on immunoSEQ multiplex PCR, and the TCRdb table lists in-frame clones only, not all of them. The sample lists tens of thousands of clones, over 60% occurring once. ViraFEST assay sequencing came after antigen-specific CD4+ T cells were expanded with viral peptide pools. It was after approximately 11 days of culture that CD4+ T cells were isolated. People in the vaccine group had not been infected with SARS-CoV-2 before, and their nucleocapsid antibodies were negative. IL-2 at roughly 9.7 IU/ml and peptides at 9.5 to 10 ug/ml were added to cultured PBMC, around 2.2 million per well. Cultures got half-medium changes with IL-2 on days 3 and 7. The source is a human donor who received a COVID-19 vaccine. The sequences come from CD4+ T cells from PBMCs cultured with HCoV-NL63 spike peptides, collected before COVID-19 vaccination.

The CDR3, as DNA: TGCGCCAGCAGCTTGTTACCTGTGAATGAAAAACTGTTTTTT. It specifies CASSLLPVNEKLFF. The rearrangement uses TRBV5-1 and TRBJ1-4; D is unresolved. V lost 1 base, J lost 5 bases, and 9 bases lay in between. The CDR3 sequence is 14 residues long. CDR1 and CDR2 from the germline V gene are SGHRS and YFSETQ.